The T cell receptor beta chain described here comes from a study of T cell changes during pregnancy in multiple sclerosis. This clone was counted a single time. Repertoires were generated with immunoSEQ multiplex PCR, while TCRdb's copy carries only in-frame clones and drops some. The sample comprises some 69,000 clones, roughly 88% of which are singletons, and more than 2% rests with the top ten. The TCR comes from a female donor in good health, enrolled as a control in a pregnancy study. Material: peripheral blood, obtained in the second trimester of pregnancy.

The CDR3 nucleotides read TGTGCCAGCAGCAAAAAGGGATCCGGGACAGGGGTACAGTTCTTC. Amino acid sequence: CASSKKGSGTGVQFF. The chain employs TRBV21-1 and TRBJ2-1; the table calls TRBD1, which could not be checked here. TRBV21-1 is a pseudogene locus. CDR3 length: 15 amino acids.